The sequence of this T cell receptor beta chain was determined in a study of blood T cells in healthy people across ages. This CDR3 comprises 13 residues. Trimming stripped 5 bases from V and 3 bases from J, with 11 bases between. PCR was performed a second time for about 7 to 12 cycles using a sample-barcoded 5' primer and a J-beta primer mix. In TCRdb, the 5' RACE reads were re-called with MiXCR into one record per CDR3 protein. Of 1.5 million to 2 million distinct CDR3 sequences listed, roughly 30% were seen once; the top ten hold 7.7%. Comments on this clonotype: Its specificity is unknown.

General study findings and limits: Roughly linear declines in TCR beta diversity per million T cells occurred with age. PBMCs left unsorted prevented a conclusive naive versus antigen-experienced comparison. As naive T cell percentage varied, TCR beta diversity correlated strongly with it.

This sequence joins TRBV12-3 or TRBV12-4 and TRBJ2-7; tentatively, D is TRBD1 (6 bases). The sample taken for sequencing was blood. This clonotype originated in a woman in her thirties in good health. In DNA form, the CDR3 reads TGTGCCAGCAGTAGGACAGTGGACTACGAGCAGTACTTC. Protein: CASSRTVDYEQYF.